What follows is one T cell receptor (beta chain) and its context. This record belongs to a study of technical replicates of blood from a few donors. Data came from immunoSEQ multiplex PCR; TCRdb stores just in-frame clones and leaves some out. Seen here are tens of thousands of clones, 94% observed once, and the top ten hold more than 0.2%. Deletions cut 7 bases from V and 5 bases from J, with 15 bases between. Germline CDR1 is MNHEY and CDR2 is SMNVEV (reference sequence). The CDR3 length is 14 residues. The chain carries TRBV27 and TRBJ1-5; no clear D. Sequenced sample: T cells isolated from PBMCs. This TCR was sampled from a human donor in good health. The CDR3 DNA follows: TGTGCCAGCAAGGAGGCAGGACCTCATCAGCCCCAGCATTTT. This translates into CASKEAGPHQPQHF.